This T cell receptor beta chain came from a study of a mutant IDH1 vaccine in newly diagnosed glioma. The wider study: Therapy received beforehand was radiotherapy, temozolomide, or both, with most patients given both.

V was trimmed by 0 bases and J by 4 bases, leaving 12 bases between them. CDR1 and CDR2 from the germline V gene are GTSNPN and SVGIG (reference sequence). The CDR3 is made up of 14 amino acids. Libraries were prepared by immunoSEQ multiplex PCR; TCRdb keeps only in-frame clonotypes and omits some of them. The repertoire holds roughly 86,000 clones, with around 80% as singletons. Broader study findings: Pseudoprogression appears to have had no connection to changes in top peripheral T cell clonotypes. Altogether, around 95% of patients exhibited vaccine-induced immune responses.

In this sample, this clone turned up a few times. The antigen is not known. Time point: baseline, week 1 (first vaccination visit). Treatment defined: pre-vaccination baseline after standard-of-care therapy. The gene calls are TRBV30 and TRBJ1-1, with D unclear. This clonotype originated in a man in his forties with glioma. The specimen comprised PBMCs, sampled from a glioma patient treated with radiotherapy, temozolomide or both. The CDR3 sequence: CAWSVSLRTTEAFF. In nucleotides, the CDR3 is TGTGCCTGGAGTGTGAGTTTGCGTACCACTGAAGCTTTCTTT.